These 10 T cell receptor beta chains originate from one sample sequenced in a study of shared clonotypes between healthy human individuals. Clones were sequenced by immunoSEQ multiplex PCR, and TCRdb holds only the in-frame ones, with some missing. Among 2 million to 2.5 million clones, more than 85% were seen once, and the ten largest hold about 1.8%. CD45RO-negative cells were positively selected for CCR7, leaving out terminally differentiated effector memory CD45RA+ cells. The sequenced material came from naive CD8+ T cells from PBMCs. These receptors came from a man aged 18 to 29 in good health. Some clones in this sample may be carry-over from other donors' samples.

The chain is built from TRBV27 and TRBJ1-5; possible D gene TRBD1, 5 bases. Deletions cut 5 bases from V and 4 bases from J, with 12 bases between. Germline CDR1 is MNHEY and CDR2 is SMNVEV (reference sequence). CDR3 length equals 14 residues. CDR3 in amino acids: CASSIRQNNQPQHF. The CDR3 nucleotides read TGTGCCAGCAGTATAAGACAGAATAATCAGCCCCAGCATTTT.

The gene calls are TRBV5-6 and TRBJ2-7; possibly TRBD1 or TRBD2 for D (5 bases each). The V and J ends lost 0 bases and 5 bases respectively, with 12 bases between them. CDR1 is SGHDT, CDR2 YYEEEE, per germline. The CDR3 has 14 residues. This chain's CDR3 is CASSLVGTQNEQYF. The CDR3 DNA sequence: TGTGCCAGCAGCTTGGTTGGGACGCAAAACGAGCAGTACTTC.

This CDR3 reads CASSQTEVQGWSSYEQYF. In DNA form, the CDR3 reads TGTGCCAGCAGTCAAACAGAGGTACAGGGTTGGAGCTCCTACGAGCAGTACTTC. The V call is TRBV28, the J call TRBJ2-7, with D perhaps matching TRBD1 (6 bases). The germline V gene has CDR1 MDHEN and CDR2 SYDVKM. Trimming took off 5 bases at V and 0 bases at J, with 23 bases between the two ends. This CDR3 has 18 amino acids.

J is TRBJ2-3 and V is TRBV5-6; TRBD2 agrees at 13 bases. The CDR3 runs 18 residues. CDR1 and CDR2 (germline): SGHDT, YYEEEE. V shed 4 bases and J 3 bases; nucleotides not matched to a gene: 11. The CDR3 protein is CASSRTSGSFGRTDTQYF. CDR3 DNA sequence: TGTGCCAGCAGCAGGACTAGCGGGAGCTTTGGGAGGACAGATACGCAGTATTTT.

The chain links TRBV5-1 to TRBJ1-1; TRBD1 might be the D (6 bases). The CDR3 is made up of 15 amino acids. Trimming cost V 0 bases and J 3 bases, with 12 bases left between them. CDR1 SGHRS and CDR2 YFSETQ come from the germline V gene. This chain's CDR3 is CASSLVGGLHTEAFF. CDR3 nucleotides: TGCGCCAGCAGCTTGGTAGGGGGGCTACACACTGAAGCTTTCTTT.

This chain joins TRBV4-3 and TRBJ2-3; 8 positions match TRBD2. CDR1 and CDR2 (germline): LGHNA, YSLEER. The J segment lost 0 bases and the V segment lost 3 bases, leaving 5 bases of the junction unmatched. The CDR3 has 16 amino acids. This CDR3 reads CASSQVSGASTDTQYF. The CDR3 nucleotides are TGCGCCAGCAGCCAGGTTAGCGGGGCGAGCACAGATACGCAGTATTTT.

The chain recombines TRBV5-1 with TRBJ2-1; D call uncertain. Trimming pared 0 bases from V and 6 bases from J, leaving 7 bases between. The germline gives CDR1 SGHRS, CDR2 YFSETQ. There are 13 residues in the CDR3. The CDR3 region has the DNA TGCGCCAGCAGCTTGGGCACTACCAATGAGCAGTTCTTC. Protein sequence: CASSLGTTNEQFF. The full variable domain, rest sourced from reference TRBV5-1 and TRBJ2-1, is KAGVTQTPRYLIKTRGQQVTLSCSPISGHRSVSWYQQTPGQGLQFLFEYFSETQRNKGNFPGRFSGRQFSNSRSEMNVSTLELGDSALYLCASSLGTTNEQFFGPGTRLTVL.

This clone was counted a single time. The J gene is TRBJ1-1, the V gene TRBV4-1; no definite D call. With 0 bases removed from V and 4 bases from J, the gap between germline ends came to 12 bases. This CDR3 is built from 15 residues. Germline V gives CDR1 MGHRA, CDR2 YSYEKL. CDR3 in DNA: TGCGCCAGCAGCCAAGATAGAAGCCCGGCCACTGAAGCTTTCTTT. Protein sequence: CASSQDRSPATEAFF.

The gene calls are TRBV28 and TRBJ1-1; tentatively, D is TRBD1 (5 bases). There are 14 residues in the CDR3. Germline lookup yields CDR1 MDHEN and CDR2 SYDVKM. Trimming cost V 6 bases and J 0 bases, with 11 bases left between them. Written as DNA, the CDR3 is TGTGCCAGCAGGGGTTGGGGGGTGAACACTGAAGCTTTCTTT. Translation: CASRGWGVNTEAFF.

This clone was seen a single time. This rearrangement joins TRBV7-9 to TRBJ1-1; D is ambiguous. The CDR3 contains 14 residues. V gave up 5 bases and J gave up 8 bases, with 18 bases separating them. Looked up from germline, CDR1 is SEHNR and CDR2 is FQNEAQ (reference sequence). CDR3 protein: CASSPRGGGWEAFF. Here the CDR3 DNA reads TGTGCCAGCAGCCCGAGAGGAGGAGGGTGGGAAGCTTTCTTT.